These T cell receptor beta chains were read from a single sample in a study of T cell responses to AZD1222 COVID-19 vaccine. TCRdb's table, derived via immunoSEQ multiplex PCR, lists solely in-frame clones and lacks some. The table has 100,000 to 150,000 clones, roughly 90% seen once. The sequencing here drew on peripheral blood, taken on day 0 of AZD1222 vaccination. These receptor sequences come from an adult in good health. Each CDR3 is given with its conserved first and last residue. D genes are given only for firm matches. Some rows mark clone size as missing; the rest say once, few, many or name a class of expanded clone.

TRBV7-6	15	.	once	TRBJ2-2	CASSSLNSNTGELFF	TGTGCCAGCAGCTCGCTTAACTCGAACACCGGGGAGCTGTTTTTT
TRBV19	13	TRBD2	.	TRBJ2-7	CASRTSGGYEQYF	TGTGCCAGTAGGACTAGCGGGGGTTACGAGCAGTACTTC
TRBV7-2	15	.	.	TRBJ1-2	CASSLVAGDYYGYTF	TGTGCCAGCAGCTTAGTCGCAGGGGACTACTATGGCTACACCTTC
TRBV7-8	15	.	once	TRBJ2-7	CASSTLSGTFYEQYF	TGTGCCAGCAGCACCCTATCCGGGACCTTCTACGAGCAGTACTTC
TRBV7-2	14	.	.	TRBJ2-3	CASSLASSTDTQYF	TGTGCCAGCAGCTTAGCTAGTAGTACAGATACGCAGTATTTT
TRBV5-4	14	TRBD1	.	TRBJ1-4	CASSPGQGNEKLFF	TGTGCCAGCAGCCCGGGACAGGGTAATGAAAAACTGTTTTTT
TRBV7-2	15	.	.	TRBJ1-5	CASSLGINSNQPQHF	TGTGCCAGCAGCTTAGGGATTAATAGCAATCAGCCCCAGCATTTT
TRBV7-9	14	.	.	TRBJ2-7	CASSLAPNSYEQYF	TGTGCCAGCAGCTTAGCTCCGAACTCCTACGAGCAGTACTTC
TRBV14	11	.	.	TRBJ1-1	CASSQGDRAFF	TGTGCCAGCAGCCAAGGGGATAGGGCTTTCTTT
TRBV18	15	.	.	TRBJ2-5	CASSPASTGVGTQYF	TGTGCCAGCTCACCGGCTAGTACGGGCGTCGGGACCCAGTACTTC
TRBV5-5	16	TRBD2	.	TRBJ2-1	CASSPVLAGAWNEQFF	TGTGCCAGCAGCCCAGTACTAGCGGGGGCCTGGAATGAGCAGTTCTTC
TRBV5-1	14	.	.	TRBJ1-1	CASSLGDWSTEAFF	TGCGCCAGCAGCTTGGGTGACTGGTCCACTGAAGCTTTCTTT
TRBV5-1	15	.	.	TRBJ2-5	CASSPGTRSQETQYF	TGCGCCAGCAGCCCAGGAACCCGAAGTCAAGAGACCCAGTACTTC
TRBV11-2	15	.	.	TRBJ1-6	CASSPHHTAGSPLHF	TGTGCCAGCAGCCCGCACCATACAGCAGGTTCACCCCTCCACTTT
TRBV6-2/TRBV6-3	19	.	.	TRBJ2-3	CASSAHASSSDMIGGTQYF	TGTGCCAGCAGCGCTCACGCCTCCTCTAGCGATATGATCGGGGGTACGCAGTATTTT
TRBV11-2	16	.	.	TRBJ1-4	CASSPLKGMPNEKLFF	TGTGCCAGCAGCCCGCTAAAGGGGATGCCTAATGAAAAACTGTTTTTT
TRBV7-2	14	TRBD1	.	TRBJ1-2	CASSISGGSYGYTF	TGTGCCAGCAGCATTTCAGGGGGCAGCTATGGCTACACCTTC
TRBV10-1	13	TRBD1	.	TRBJ2-7	CARMTGGPYEQYF	TGCGCCAGAATGACAGGGGGCCCTTACGAGCAGTACTTC
TRBV5-6	18	TRBD2	.	TRBJ2-3	CASSLGLAGEKRTDTQYF	TGTGCCAGCAGCTTGGGGCTAGCGGGGGAGAAACGCACAGATACGCAGTATTTT
TRBV9	16	.	.	TRBJ1-1	CASSVGVDSMNTEAFF	TGTGCCAGCAGCGTAGGAGTCGACAGCATGAACACTGAAGCTTTCTTT
TRBV5-4	15	.	once	TRBJ2-7	CASSSGTGVWHEQYF	TGTGCCAGCAGCTCCGGGACGGGAGTATGGCACGAGCAGTACTTC
TRBV18	17	TRBD1	once	TRBJ2-2	CASSDFTGTGYTGELFF	TGTGCCAGCTCAGACTTCACCGGGACAGGCTATACCGGGGAGCTGTTTTTT
TRBV7-9	16	.	few	TRBJ1-1	CASSYGAGGLGTEAFF	TGTGCCAGCAGCTATGGAGCCGGGGGGTTGGGCACTGAAGCTTTCTTT
TRBV7-2	14	.	.	TRBJ1-2	CASILTGHGYGYTF	TGTGCCAGCATACTTACGGGGCACGGCTATGGCTACACCTTC
TRBV5-1	16	TRBD1	once	TRBJ2-1	CASSPPGQEHYNEQFF	TGCGCCAGCAGCCCACCGGGACAGGAACATTACAATGAGCAGTTCTTC
TRBV28	14	.	.	TRBJ1-1	CASSLDEMNTEAFF	TGTGCCAGCAGTTTGGACGAAATGAACACTGAAGCTTTCTTT
TRBV5-1	15	.	.	TRBJ2-7	CASSLEGHHTYEQYF	TGCGCCAGCAGCTTGGAGGGACACCATACCTACGAGCAGTACTTC
TRBV27	15	.	.	TRBJ2-5	CARRLGTALQETQYF	TGTGCCAGACGACTAGGGACAGCCCTCCAAGAGACCCAGTACTTC
TRBV7-9	14	.	.	TRBJ1-6	CASSREADNSPLHF	TGTGCCAGCAGCAGGGAGGCTGATAATTCACCCCTCCACTTT
TRBV2	14	TRBD2	few	TRBJ2-3	CASSWTSGTDTQYF	TGTGCCAGCAGTTGGACTAGCGGCACAGATACGCAGTATTTT
TRBV11-3	15	.	.	TRBJ2-1	CASSLGGVSPDEQFF	TGTGCCAGCAGCTTAGGCGGGGTCTCCCCGGATGAGCAGTTCTTC